Described below is a single T cell receptor (beta chain) sequence and its context. As for time point: newly diagnosed GD, antithyroid drugs for less than 3 months. The TCR library used RNA extracted from PBMCs. The data stem from a study of regulatory T cells in long-lasting Graves disease. Study details: Prior antithyroid drug treatment in newly diagnosed Graves' patients lasted under 3 months.

CDR3 regions were amplified by Arm-PCR using iRepertoire HTBI primers to build TCR beta libraries. TCRdb itself ran the multiplex PCR reads through MiXCR, one entry per CDR3 protein. The sample consists of about 440,000 distinct CDR3 sequences, about a sixth of them appearing once. Germline V gene lookup returns CDR1 KGHDR and CDR2 SFDVKD. CDR3 length equals 15 residues. J lost 4 bases, V lost 4 bases, and 6 bases had no gene match. The sample also formed part of further work on T cells in Graves' hyperthyroidism and ophthalmopathy. From that second work: When the TCR CDR3 underwent first-round RT-PCR, the HTBI primer set was used.

The rearrangement joins TRBV24-1 to TRBJ2-1, with 7 bases fitting TRBD1. Source: peripheral blood mononuclear cells (PBMCs), taken at new diagnosis, from a patient treated with antithyroid drugs. This TCR was sampled from a woman in her 30s with Graves disease. The CDR3 coding sequence is TGTGCCACCAGTGACCAACCGGGACAGTACAATGAGCAGTTCTTC. Amino acids: CATSDQPGQYNEQFF.